The text below deals with one TCR beta chain. This specimen comes from a study of blood T cell repertoires in COVID-19. Study in general: The United States, Italy and Spain supplied acute and convalescent COVID-19 samples. Nucleic acid was either cDNA or gDNA, and it came from T cells, B-cell-depleted T cells, or PBMCs.

Authors' processing steps: Researchers report that nucleated cell counts were estimated from reference gene primer amplification. Sequenced by immunoSEQ multiplex PCR; TCRdb stores in-frame clones only, minus some. V and J calls and clone size are as listed in that table; D and trimming were resolved from the DNA. In the table there are about 150,000 clones, roughly 87% of which are singletons. Between the trimmed V and J ends, which lost 0 bases and 6 bases, there was a span of 12 bases. The CDR3 is made up of 16 amino acids. Germline CDR1 is LGHNA and CDR2 is YSLEER. The rearrangement links TRBV4-3 to TRBJ1-6, with unresolved D. The sequence derives from a woman aged 60-70 years with active or convalescent COVID-19. The sequenced sample was peripheral blood. The CDR3 region has the DNA TGCGCCAGCAGCCAAGATTCGGGGAGTCTTAATTCACCCCTCCACTTT. Protein product: CASSQDSGSLNSPLHF.